At least ten counts were recorded for the clone carrying this TCR beta chain. The data belong to a study of T-cell memory formation after mild COVID-19. Trimming cost V 3 bases and J 4 bases, with 10 bases left between them. The CDR3 has 14 residues. Germline loops: CDR1 SEHNR, CDR2 FQNEAQ (reference sequence). TCRdb processed the 5' RACE reads anew with MiXCR; each CDR3 protein has one entry. The sample lists under 300,000 distinct CDR3 sequences, about 15% occurring once. The receptor was isolated from a man younger than 30 who had mild COVID-19 (a few samples of this study predate the infection). Cell type and time point are not known. Sequencing input: PBMCs or a T cell subset sorted from them (not recorded which). The rearrangement uses TRBV7-9 and TRBJ2-1; no firm D call. CDR3 protein: CASSFTSAYNEQFF. The CDR3 DNA reads as TGTGCCAGCAGCTTTACCAGCGCTTACAATGAGCAGTTCTTC.